This TCR beta chain was sequenced in a study of T cells of healthy individuals. The CDR3 is 17 residues long. V was pared by 6 bases and J by 4 bases, with 15 bases of the junction left unmatched. The V gene's germline CDR1 is LNHDA and CDR2 SQIVND (reference sequence). TCRdb reprocessed the 5' RACE reads with MiXCR, giving one entry per CDR3 protein. The sample includes 65,000 to 90,000 distinct CDR3 sequences, 4% to 5.5% of them seen just once. This chain uses TRBV19 with TRBJ1-2, with 9 bases fitting TRBD1. The sequence was obtained from a female donor in good health. DNA for the CDR3: TGTGCCAGTAGATCGGGGACAGGGAGCCCTCTCGGCTATGGCTACACCTTC. Its protein is CASRSGTGSPLGYGYTF.